The clone carrying this T cell receptor (beta chain) showed up just a few times. Its antigen is unknown. This entry is derived from a study of blood T cells in healthy people across ages. Study-wide context: Template switching picked up about one barcoded beta molecule for each two T cells.

PCR was performed a second time for 7 to 11 cycles using a sample-barcoded 5' primer and a J-beta primer mix. In TCRdb, the 5' RACE reads were re-called with MiXCR into one record per CDR3 protein. In the table there are around 800,000 distinct CDR3 sequences, around 24% of which are singletons. Study conclusions and caveats: Among long-lived donors, naive CD4+ cells were more numerous and diversity higher than in aged donors.

This same sample was also part of a study on T cells of mothers and their children. That paper notes: Once extracted, all RNA went into cDNA synthesis at roughly 1.5 ug per 15 ul.

The source is a boy between 10 and 17 years old in good health. The sequencing input was blood.

The CDR3 nucleotides read TGTGCCAGCAGTGTGAACGATCTCACAGATACGCAGTATTTT. Protein product: CASSVNDLTDTQYF. The chain combines TRBV2 with TRBJ2-3, with no clear D. Per the germline V gene, CDR1 is SNHLY and CDR2 is FYNNEI. Trimming cost V 4 bases and J 2 bases, with 10 bases left between them. CDR3 length: 14 residues.